The clone carrying this T cell receptor (beta chain) was detected a few times. These data come from a study of blood T cell repertoires in COVID-19. Study background: Whether acute or convalescent, the COVID-19 samples came from the United States, Italy and Spain. PBMCs, B-cell-depleted T cells, or T cells provided the cDNA or gDNA that made up the material.

Trimming cost V 5 bases and J 2 bases; bases outside gene matches: 8. The CDR3 is 18 amino acids. From germline, CDR1 is SGHTA and CDR2 FQGNSA. Original handling: Nucleated cell counts were estimated from reference gene primer amplification. Using immunoSEQ multiplex PCR, the repertoire was profiled, and TCRdb retains in-frame clones only, with some absent. That table furnishes V, J and clone size, whereas the DNA furnished D and trimming. Here the sample spans nearly 65,000 clones, roughly 80% being singletons. This sequence joins TRBV7-2 and TRBJ2-5, with TRBD2 identical over 16 bases. This TCR was sampled from a human donor in a cohort sampled during active COVID-19. What was sequenced was peripheral blood. The CDR3 DNA reads TGTGCCAGCAGCAAAGGGACTAGCGGGGGGGCGGGTCAAGAGACCCAGTACTTC. This sequence encodes CASSKGTSGGAGQETQYF. Looking up the rest from reference TRBV7-2 and TRBJ2-5 gives the full variable domain: GAGVSQSPSNKVTEKGKDVELRCDPISGHTALYWYRQSLGQGLEFLIYFQGNSAPDKSGLPSDRFSAERTGGSVSTLTIQRTQQEDSAVYLCASSKGTSGGAGQETQYFGPGTRLLVL.